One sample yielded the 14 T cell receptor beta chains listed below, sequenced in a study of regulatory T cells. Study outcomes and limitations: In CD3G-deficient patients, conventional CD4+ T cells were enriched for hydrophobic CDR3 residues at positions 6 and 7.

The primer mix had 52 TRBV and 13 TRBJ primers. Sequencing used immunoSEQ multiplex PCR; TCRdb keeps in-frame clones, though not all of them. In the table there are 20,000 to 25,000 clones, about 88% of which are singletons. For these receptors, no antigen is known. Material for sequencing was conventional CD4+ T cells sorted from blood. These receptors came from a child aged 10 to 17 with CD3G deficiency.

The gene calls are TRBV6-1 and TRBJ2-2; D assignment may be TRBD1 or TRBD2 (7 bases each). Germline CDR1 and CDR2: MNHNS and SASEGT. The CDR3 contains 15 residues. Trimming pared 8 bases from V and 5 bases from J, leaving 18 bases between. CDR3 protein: CASAPQGRGTGELFF. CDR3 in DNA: TGTGCCAGCGCCCCACAGGGGAGGGGAACCGGGGAGCTGTTTTTT.

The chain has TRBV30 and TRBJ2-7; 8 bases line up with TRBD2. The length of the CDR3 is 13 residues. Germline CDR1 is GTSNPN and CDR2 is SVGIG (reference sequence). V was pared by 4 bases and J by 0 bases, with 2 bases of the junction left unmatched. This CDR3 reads CAWMAGGSYEQYF. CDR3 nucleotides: TGTGCCTGGATGGCGGGAGGCTCCTACGAGCAGTACTTC.

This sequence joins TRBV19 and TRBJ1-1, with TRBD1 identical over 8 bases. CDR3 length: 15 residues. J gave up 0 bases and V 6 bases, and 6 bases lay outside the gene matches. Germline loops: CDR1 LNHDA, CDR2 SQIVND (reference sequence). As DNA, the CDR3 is TGTGCCAGTAGCCCCCCAGGGGGCATGAACACTGAAGCTTTCTTT. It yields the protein CASSPPGGMNTEAFF.

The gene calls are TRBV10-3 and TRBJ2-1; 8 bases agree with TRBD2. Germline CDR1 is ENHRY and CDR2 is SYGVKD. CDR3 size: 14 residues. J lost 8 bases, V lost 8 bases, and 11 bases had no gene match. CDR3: CAIQREGRGDEQFF. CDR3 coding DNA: TGTGCCATCCAACGGGAGGGCAGGGGCGATGAGCAGTTCTTC.

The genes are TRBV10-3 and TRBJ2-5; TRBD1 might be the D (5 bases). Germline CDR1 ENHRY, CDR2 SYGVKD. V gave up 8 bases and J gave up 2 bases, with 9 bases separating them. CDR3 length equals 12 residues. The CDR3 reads CAIGAEQETQYF. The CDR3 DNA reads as TGTGCCATCGGGGCAGAGCAAGAGACCCAGTACTTC.

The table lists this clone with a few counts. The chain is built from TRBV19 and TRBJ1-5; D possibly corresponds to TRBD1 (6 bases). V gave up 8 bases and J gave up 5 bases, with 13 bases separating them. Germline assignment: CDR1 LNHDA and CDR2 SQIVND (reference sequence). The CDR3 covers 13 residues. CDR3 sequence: CASGQGPHQPQHF. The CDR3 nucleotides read TGTGCCAGTGGCCAGGGGCCTCATCAGCCCCAGCATTTT.

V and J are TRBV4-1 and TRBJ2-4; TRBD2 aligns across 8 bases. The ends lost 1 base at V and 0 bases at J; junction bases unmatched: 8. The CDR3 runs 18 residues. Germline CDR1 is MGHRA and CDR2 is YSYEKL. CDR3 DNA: TGCGCCAGCAGCCAAGGTTTCGGCACTAGCGGAGCCAAAAACATTCAGTACTTC. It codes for CASSQGFGTSGAKNIQYF.

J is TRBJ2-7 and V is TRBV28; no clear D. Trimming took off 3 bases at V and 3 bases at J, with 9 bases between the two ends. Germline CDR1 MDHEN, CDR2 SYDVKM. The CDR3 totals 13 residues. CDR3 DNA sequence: TGTGCCAGCAGTTTGGGCAGGCGCTACGAGCAGTACTTC. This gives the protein CASSLGRRYEQYF.

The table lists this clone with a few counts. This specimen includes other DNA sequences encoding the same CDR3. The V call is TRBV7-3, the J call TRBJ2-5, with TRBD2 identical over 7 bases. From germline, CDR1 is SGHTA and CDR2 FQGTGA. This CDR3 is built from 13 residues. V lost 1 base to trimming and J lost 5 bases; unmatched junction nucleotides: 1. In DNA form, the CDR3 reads TGTGCCAGCAGCTTAAGGGAGGGGGAGACCCAGTACTTC. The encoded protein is CASSLREGETQYF.

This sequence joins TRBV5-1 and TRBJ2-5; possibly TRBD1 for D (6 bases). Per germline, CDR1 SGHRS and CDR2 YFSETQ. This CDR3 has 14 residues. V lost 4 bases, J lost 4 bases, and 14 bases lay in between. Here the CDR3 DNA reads TGCGCCAGCAGCCCCCAGGGGATCCCAGAGACCCAGTACTTC. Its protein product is CASSPQGIPETQYF.

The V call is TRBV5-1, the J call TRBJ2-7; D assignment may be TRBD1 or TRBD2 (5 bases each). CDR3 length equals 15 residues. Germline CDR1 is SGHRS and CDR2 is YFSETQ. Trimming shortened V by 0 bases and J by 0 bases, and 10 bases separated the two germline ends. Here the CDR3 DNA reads TGCGCCAGCAGCTTGGGGGCAGGGAGCTCCTACGAGCAGTACTTC. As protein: CASSLGAGSSYEQYF.

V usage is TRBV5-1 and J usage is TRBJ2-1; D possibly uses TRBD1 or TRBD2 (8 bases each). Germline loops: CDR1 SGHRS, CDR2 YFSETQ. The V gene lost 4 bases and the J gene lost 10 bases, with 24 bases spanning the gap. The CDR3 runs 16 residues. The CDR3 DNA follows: TGCGCCAGCAGCCGGGGGGGCGAGACAGGGGTCGGGGAGCAGTTCTTC. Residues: CASSRGGETGVGEQFF.

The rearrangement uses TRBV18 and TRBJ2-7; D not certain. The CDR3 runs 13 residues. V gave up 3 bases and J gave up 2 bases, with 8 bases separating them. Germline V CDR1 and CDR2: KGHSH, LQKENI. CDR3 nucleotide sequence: TGTGCCAGCTCACCCGCGGAGACCTACGAGCAGTACTTC. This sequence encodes CASSPAETYEQYF. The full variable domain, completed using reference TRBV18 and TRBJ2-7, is NAGVMQNPRHLVRRRGQEARLRCSPMKGHSHVYWYRQLPEEGLKFMVYLQKENIIDESGMPKERFSAEFPKEGPSILRIQQVVRGDSAAYFCASSPAETYEQYFGPGTRLTVT.

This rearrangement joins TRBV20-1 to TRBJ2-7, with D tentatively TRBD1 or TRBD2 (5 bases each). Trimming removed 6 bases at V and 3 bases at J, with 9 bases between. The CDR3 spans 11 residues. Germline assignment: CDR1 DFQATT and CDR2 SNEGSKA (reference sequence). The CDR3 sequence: CSAARGYEQYF. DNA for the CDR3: TGCAGTGCCGCGAGGGGCTACGAGCAGTACTTC.